This TCR beta chain comes out of a study of cytomegalovirus exposure and HLA in healthy donors. The study, taken as a whole, reports: Later analysis identified several of the most significant clusters that appeared linked to common viral pathogens. An analysis that was carried out later associated approximately 15,000 TCR beta sequences with HLA alleles at 0.05 false discovery rate. As a later analysis revealed, the rate of TCR association differed by HLA locus, with DRB1 most and HLA-C fewest.

V shed 5 bases and J 2 bases; nucleotides not matched to a gene: 11. Germline-derived CDR1 and CDR2 are WSHSY and SAAADI. The CDR3 totals 16 residues. A multiplex PCR was run with 60 Vbeta primers and 13 Jbeta primers. The method was immunoSEQ multiplex PCR; TCRdb's version includes in-frame clones alone and lacks a portion of them. The sample shows 100,000 to 150,000 clones, about 10% of them seen only once. In this sample, this clone turned up a few times. What it recognizes is unknown. This TCR came from a young woman in good health and CMV-seropositive. Sequencing input: PBMCs. The V gene is TRBV10-2, the J gene TRBJ2-5; 7 nucleotides line up with TRBD2. CDR3 amino acids: CASSKQPGLLQETQYF. CDR3 in DNA: TGCGCCAGCAGTAAGCAACCGGGACTACTTCAAGAGACCCAGTACTTC.